A single TCR beta chain is shown here with its context. Its antigen remains undetermined. The record has no base qualities; no much larger clone is one base away. The identical CDR3 is also encoded by other nucleotide sequences in the sample. The QIAamp DNA FFPE kit was used to extract genomic DNA from formalin-fixed paraffin-embedded autopsy tissue. The data stem from a study of T cell repertoires in MIS-A myocarditis (dated by TCRdb to about 2022). Amplification of TCRbeta CDR3 regions relied on the immunoSEQ bias-controlled multiplex PCR, followed by high-throughput sequencing. For the original study's pipeline: CDR3 sequences were collapsed and filtered by the immunoSEQ vendor pipeline to quantify abundance and frequency of each unique TCRbeta CDR3. Dominant CDR3 amino acid sequences were clustered with SARS-CoV-2-specific ImmuneCODE TCRbeta sequences by CD-HIT at a 90% global sequence identity threshold. Clones with frequencies of 0.1 to 1 were classed as hyperexpanded, and 0.01 to 0.1 as large. CDR3 amino acid sequences and V and J gene assignments of dominant clones were confirmed with MiXCR. The R stringdist package was used to calculate Levenshtein distances between the patient clonotypes and the ImmuneCODE hits. The immuneACCESS repertoire file appears here via TCRdb, limited to in-frame rearrangements. These files lack a portion of the clones; in checked studies, under half of the deficit traces to unresolved V genes, and the cause of the others is not known. V, J and clone size derive from that table, while D and trimming were established from the DNA sequence. The sample table lists approximately 7,100 clones, approximately 81% of them with a count of one. Less than 20% of the sample belongs to the ten largest clones.

Material: right inferior lung lobe tissue obtained at autopsy. The clonotype was recovered from a man younger than 35 with fulminant myocarditis from multisystem inflammatory syndrome in adults (MIS-A) after COVID-19.

The CDR3 region reads CASSLESPNYGYTF. The DNA sequence reads TGCGCCAGCAGCTTGGAGTCACCGAACTATGGCTACACCTTC. The receptor chain draws on TRBV5-1 and TRBJ1-2; too little of a D gene remains to name it. V drops 0 bases and J drops 2 bases, leaving 8 bases in between. The CDR3 goes from the cysteine to the phenylalanine over 14 residues. The sequence is cut down to CDR3 DNA, 42 bases in frame from base 1. As encoded in the germline V gene, CDR1 is SGHRS while CDR2 is YFSETQ.